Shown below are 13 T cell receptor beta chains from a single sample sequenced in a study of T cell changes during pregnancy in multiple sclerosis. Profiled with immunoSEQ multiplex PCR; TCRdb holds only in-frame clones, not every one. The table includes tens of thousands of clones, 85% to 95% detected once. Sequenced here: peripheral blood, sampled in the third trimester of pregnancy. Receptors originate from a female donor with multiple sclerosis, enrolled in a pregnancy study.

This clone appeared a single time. CDR3 region: CASSQFASGQTYEQYF. As DNA, the CDR3 is TGCGCCAGCAGCCAGTTCGCTAGCGGACAAACCTACGAGCAGTACTTC. This chain connects TRBV4-3 to TRBJ2-7, with TRBD2 matching over 7 bases. Germline V gives CDR1 LGHNA, CDR2 YSLEER. V was pared by 3 bases and J by 2 bases, with 10 bases of the junction left unmatched. This CDR3 has 16 amino acids.

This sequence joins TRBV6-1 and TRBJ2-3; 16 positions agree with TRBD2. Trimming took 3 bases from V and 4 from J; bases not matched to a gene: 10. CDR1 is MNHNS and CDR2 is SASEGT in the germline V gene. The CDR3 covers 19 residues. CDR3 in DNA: TGTGCCAGCAGTGAGGGAGGACCGGGACTAGCGGGAGGGCCAGATACGCAGTATTTT. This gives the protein CASSEGGPGLAGGPDTQYF.

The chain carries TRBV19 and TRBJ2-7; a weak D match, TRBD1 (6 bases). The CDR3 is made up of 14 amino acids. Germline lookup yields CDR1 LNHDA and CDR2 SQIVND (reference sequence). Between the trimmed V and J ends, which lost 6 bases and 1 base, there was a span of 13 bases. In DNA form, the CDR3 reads TGTGCCAGTAGCTGGACAGTTAATTCCTACGAGCAGTACTTC. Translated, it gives CASSWTVNSYEQYF.

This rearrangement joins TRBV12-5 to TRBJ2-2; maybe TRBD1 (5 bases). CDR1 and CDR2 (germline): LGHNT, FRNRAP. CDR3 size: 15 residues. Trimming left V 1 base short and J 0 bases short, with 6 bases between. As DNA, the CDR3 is TGTGCTAGTGGTTTGGGACAGTCGAACACCGGGGAGCTGTTTTTT. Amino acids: CASGLGQSNTGELFF.

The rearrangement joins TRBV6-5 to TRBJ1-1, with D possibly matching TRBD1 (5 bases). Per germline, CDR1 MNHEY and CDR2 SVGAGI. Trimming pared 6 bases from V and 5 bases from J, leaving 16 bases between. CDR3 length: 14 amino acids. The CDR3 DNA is TGTGCCAGCAGCAACGGATGGGGGGTAACTGAAGCTTTCTTT. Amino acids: CASSNGWGVTEAFF.

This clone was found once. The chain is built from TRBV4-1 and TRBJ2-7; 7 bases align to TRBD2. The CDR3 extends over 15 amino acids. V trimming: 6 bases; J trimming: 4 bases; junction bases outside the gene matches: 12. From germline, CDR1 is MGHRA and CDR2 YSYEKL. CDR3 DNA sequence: TGCGCCAGCAGGGCACAAGCGGGAACTTCTTACGAGCAGTACTTC. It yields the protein CASRAQAGTSYEQYF.

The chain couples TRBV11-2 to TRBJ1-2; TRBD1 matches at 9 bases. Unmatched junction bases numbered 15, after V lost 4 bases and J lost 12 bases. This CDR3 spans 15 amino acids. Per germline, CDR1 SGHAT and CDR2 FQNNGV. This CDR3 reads CASSSSPGQGTLHTF. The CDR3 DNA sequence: TGTGCCAGCAGCTCCTCTCCGGGACAGGGTACCCTCCACACCTTC.

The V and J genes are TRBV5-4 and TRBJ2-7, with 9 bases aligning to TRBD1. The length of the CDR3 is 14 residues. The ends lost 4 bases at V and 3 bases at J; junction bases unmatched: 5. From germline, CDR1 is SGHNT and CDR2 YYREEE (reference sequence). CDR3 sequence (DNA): TGTGCCAGCAGCCTCACAGGGGGCGTCTACGAGCAGTACTTC. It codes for CASSLTGGVYEQYF. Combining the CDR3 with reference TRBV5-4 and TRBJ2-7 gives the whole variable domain ETGVTQSPTHLIKTRGQQVTLRCSSQSGHNTVSWYQQALGQGPQFIFQYYREEENGRGNFPPRFSGLQFPNYSSELNVNALELDDSALYLCASSLTGGVYEQYFGPGTRLTVT.

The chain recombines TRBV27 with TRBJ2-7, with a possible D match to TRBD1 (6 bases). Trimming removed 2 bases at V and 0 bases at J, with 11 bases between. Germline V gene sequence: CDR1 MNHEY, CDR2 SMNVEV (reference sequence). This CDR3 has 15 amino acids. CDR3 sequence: CASSLLGTSSYEQYF. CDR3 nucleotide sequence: TGTGCCAGCAGTTTACTCGGGACATCCTCCTACGAGCAGTACTTC.

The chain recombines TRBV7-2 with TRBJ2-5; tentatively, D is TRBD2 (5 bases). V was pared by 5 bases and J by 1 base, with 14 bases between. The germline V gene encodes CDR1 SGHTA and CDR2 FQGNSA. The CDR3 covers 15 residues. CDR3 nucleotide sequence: TGTGCCAGCAGCCCCCTGTGGCTAGCCCAAGAGACCCAGTACTTC. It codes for CASSPLWLAQETQYF. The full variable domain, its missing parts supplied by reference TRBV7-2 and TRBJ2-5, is GAGVSQSPSNKVTEKGKDVELRCDPISGHTALYWYRQSLGQGLEFLIYFQGNSAPDKSGLPSDRFSAERTGGSVSTLTIQRTQQEDSAVYLCASSPLWLAQETQYFGPGTRLLVL.

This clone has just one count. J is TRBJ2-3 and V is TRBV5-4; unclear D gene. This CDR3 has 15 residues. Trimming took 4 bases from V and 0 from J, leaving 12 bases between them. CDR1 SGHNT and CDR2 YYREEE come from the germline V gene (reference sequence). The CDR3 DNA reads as TGTGCCAGCAGCCGTGGCACCTCGAGCACAGATACGCAGTATTTT. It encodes CASSRGTSSTDTQYF.

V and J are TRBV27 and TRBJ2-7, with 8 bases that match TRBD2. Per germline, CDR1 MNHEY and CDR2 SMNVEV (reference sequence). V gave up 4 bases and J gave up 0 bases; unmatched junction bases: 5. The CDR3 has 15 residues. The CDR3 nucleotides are TGTGCCAGCAGTTCCTCCGGACTAGCCTCCTACGAGCAGTACTTC. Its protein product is CASSSSGLASYEQYF.

CDR3 DNA sequence: TGCGCCAGCAGCGACGGGACAGGGCGGATGGACGAGGGCAATGAGCAGTTCTTC. Encoded protein: CASSDGTGRMDEGNEQFF. The V and J genes are TRBV5-1 and TRBJ2-1; 9 bases are a match to TRBD1. Per the germline V gene, CDR1 is SGHRS and CDR2 is YFSETQ. Unmatched junction bases numbered 17, after V lost 4 bases and J lost 6 bases. The CDR3 has 18 residues.